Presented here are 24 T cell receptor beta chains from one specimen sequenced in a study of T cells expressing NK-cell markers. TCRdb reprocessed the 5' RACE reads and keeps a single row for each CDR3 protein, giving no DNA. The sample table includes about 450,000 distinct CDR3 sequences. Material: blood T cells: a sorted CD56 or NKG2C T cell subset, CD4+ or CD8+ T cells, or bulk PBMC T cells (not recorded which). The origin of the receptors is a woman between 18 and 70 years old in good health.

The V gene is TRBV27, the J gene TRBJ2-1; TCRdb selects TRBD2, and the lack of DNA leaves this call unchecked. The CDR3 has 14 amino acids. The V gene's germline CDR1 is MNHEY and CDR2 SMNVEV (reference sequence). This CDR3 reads CASSPGLGRDEQFF.

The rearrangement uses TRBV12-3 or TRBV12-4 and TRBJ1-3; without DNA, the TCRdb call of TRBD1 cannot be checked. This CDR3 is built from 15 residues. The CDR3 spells CASSEPRGSGNTIYF.

This CDR3 is CASSPGGGKNIQYF. The rearrangement links TRBV28 to TRBJ2-4; the TCRdb D gene call, TRBD1, has no DNA to confirm it. CDR1 and CDR2 from the germline V gene are MDHEN and SYDVKM. This CDR3 is 14 amino acids long.

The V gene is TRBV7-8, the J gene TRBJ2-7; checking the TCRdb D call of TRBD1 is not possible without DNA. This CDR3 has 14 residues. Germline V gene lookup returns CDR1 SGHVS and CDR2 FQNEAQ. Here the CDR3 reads CASSRGPGSYEQYF.

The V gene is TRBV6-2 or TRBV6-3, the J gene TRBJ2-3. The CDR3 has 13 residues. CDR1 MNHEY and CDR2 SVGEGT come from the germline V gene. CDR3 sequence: CASSYSSADTQYF.

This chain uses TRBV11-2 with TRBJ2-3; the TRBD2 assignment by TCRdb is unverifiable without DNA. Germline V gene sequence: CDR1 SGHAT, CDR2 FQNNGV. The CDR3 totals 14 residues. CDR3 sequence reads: CASSLVVRADTQYF.

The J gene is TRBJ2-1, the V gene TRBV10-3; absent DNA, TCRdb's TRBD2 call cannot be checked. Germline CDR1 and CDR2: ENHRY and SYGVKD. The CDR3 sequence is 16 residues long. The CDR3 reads CAISEFASGGNNEQFF.

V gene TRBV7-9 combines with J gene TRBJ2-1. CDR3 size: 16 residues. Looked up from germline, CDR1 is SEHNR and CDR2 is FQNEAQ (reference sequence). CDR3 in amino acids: CASSFSGRRSYNEQFF.

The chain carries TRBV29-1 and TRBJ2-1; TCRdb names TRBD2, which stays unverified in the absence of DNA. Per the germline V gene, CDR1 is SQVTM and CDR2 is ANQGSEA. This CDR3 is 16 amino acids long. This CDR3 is CSVEDAAGGLHNEQFF.

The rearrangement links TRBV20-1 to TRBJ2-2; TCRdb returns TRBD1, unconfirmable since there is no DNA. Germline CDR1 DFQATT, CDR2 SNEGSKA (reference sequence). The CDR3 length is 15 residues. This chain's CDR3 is CSASGGRMLGGELFF.

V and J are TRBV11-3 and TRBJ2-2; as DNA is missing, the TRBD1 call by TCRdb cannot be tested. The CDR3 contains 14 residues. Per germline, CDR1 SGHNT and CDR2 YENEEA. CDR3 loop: CASSAGARLGELFF. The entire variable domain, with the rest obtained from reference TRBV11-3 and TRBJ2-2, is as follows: EAGVVQSPRYKIIEKKQPVAFWCNPISGHNTLYWYLQNLGQGPELLIRYENEEAVDDSQLPKDRFSAERLKGVDSTLKIQPAELGDSAVYLCASSAGARLGELFFGEGSRLTVL.

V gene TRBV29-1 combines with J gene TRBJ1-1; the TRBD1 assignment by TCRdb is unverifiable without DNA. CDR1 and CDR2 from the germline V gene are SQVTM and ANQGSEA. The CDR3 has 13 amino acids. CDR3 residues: CSVARQTNTEAFF. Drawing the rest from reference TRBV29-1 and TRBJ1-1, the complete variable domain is SAVISQKPSRDICQRGTSLTIQCQVDSQVTMMFWYRQQPGQSLTLIATANQGSEATYESGFVIDKFPISRPNLTFSTLTVSNMSPEDSSIYLCSVARQTNTEAFFGQGTRLTVV.

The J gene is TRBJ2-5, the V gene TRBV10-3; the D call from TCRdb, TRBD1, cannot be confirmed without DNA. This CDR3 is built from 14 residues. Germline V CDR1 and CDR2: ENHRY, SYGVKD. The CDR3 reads CAISPGTGIQTQYF.

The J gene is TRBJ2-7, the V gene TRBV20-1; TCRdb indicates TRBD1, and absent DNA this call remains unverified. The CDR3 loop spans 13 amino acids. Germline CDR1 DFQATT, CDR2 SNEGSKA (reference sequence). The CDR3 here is CSARVRQSYEQYF.

CDR3 loop: CASSPGPIWDEQFF. The chain couples TRBV4-3 to TRBJ2-1; TCRdb picks TRBD1, but there is no DNA to check that call. The CDR3 is made up of 14 amino acids. CDR1 is LGHNA, CDR2 YSLEER, per germline.

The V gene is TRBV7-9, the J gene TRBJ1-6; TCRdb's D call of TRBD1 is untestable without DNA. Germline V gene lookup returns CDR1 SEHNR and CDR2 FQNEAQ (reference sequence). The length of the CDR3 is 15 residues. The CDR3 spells CASSWDRGYNSPLHF.

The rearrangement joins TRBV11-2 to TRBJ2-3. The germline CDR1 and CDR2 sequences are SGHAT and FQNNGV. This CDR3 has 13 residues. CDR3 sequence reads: CASSFYGTDTQYF.

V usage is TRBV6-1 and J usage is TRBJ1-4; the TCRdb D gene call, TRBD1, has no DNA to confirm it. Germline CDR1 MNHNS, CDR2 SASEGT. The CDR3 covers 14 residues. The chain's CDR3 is CASSSPDGNEKLFF.

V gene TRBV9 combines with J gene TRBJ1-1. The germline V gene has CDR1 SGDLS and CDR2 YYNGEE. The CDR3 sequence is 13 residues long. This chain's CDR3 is CASSAGDTTEAFF.

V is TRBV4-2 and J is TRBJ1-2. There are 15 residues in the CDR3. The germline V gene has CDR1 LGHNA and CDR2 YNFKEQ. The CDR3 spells CASSLGDFGEDGYTF.

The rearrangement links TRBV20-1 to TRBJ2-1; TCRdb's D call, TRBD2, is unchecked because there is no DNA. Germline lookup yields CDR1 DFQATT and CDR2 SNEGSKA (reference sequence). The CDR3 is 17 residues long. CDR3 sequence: CSARVPTSGGRVDEQFF.

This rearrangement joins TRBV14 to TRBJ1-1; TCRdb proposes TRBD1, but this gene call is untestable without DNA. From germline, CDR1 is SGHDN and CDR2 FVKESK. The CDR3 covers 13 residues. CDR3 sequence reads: CASSSQGYTEAFF. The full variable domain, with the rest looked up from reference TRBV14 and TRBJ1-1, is EAGVTQFPSHSVIEKGQTVTLRCDPISGHDNLYWYRRVMGKEIKFLLHFVKESKQDESGMPNNRFLAERTGGTYSTLKVQPAELEDSGVYFCASSSQGYTEAFFGQGTRLTVV.

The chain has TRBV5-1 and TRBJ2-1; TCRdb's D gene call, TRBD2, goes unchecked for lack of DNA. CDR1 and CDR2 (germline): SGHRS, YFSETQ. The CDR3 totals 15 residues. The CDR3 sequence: CASRPTSGKGVEQFF.

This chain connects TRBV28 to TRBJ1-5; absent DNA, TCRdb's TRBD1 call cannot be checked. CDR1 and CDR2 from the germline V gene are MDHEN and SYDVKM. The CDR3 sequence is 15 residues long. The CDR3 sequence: CASSPPGGFYLPQHF.